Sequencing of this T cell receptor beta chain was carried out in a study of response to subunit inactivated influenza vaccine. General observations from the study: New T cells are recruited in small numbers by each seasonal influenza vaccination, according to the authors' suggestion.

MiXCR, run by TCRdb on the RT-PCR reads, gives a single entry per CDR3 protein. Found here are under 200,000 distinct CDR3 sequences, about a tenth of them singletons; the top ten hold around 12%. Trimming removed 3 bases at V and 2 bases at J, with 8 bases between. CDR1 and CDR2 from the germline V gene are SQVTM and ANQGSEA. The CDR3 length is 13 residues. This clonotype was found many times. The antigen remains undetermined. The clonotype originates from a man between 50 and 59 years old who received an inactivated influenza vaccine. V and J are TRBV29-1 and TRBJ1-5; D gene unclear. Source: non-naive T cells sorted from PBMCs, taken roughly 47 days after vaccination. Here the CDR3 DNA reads TGCAGCGTTGAGGAGGACCGCAATCAGCCCCAGCATTTT. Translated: CSVEEDRNQPQHF.